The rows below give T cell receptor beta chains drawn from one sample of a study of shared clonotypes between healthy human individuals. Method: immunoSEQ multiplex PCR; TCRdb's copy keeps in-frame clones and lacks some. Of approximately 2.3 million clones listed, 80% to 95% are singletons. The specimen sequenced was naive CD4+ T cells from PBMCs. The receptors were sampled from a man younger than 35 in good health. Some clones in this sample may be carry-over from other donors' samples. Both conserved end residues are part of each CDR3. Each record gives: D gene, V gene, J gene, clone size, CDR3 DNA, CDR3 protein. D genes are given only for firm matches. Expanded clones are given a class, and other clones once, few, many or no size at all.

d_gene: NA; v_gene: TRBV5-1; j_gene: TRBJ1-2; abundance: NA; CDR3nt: TGCGCCAGCAGCTTGGTTCTGGGCGGGACGTATGGCTACACCTTC; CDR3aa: CASSLVLGGTYGYTF
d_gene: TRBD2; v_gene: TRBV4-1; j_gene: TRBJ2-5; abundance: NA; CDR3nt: TGCGCCAGCAGCCGCCAGAGACTAGCGGGGGGGTCGTGGGCCCAGTACTTC; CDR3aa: CASSRQRLAGGSWAQYF
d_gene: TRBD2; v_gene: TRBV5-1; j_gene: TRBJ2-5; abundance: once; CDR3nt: TGCGCCAGCAGCAGGGGGTCGACTAGCGGGAGGATTCCAGAGACCCAGTACTTC; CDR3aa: CASSRGSTSGRIPETQYF
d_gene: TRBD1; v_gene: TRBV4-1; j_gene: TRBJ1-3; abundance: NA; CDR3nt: TGCGCCAGCAGCCAAGGACGACAGGGTACTCGCTCTGGAAACACCATATATTTT; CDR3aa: CASSQGRQGTRSGNTIYF
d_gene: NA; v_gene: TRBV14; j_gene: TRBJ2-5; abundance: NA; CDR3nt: TGTGCCAGCAGCCAAGATCGGTCGGAGACCCAGTACTTC; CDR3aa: CASSQDRSETQYF
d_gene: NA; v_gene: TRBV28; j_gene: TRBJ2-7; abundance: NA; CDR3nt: TGTGCCAGCATCGATCCGGGAAATTCCTACGAGCAGTACTTC; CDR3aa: CASIDPGNSYEQYF
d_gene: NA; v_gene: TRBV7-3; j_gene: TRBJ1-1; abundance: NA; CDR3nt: TGTGCCAGCAGCTTCGCCCAGAACACTGAAGCTTTCTTT; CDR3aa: CASSFAQNTEAFF
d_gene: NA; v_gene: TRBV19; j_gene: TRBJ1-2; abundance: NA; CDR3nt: TGTGCCAGTAGCGTTGAAGCTAACTATGGCTACACCTTC; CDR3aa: CASSVEANYGYTF
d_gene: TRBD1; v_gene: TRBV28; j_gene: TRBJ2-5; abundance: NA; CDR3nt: TGTGCCAGCAGTAGACAGGGGGCCCTCCAAGAGACCCAGTACTTC; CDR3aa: CASSRQGALQETQYF
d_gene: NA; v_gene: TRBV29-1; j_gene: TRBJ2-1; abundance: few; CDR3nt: TGCAGGGTGGGCGGGATTCTCGGTGAGCAGTTCTTC; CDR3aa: CRVGGILGEQFF
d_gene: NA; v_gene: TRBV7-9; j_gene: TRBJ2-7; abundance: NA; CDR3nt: TGTGCCAGCAGCTCCCATTACGAGCAGTACTTC; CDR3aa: CASSSHYEQYF
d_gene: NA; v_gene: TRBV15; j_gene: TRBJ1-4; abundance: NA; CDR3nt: TGTGCCACCAGCAGAGCACCTAATGAAAAACTGTTTTTT; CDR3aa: CATSRAPNEKLFF
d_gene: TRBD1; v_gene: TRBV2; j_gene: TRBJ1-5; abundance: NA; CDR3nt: TGTGCCAGCAAAGAGGACAGGGAAGGCAATCAGCCCCAGCATTTT; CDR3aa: CASKEDREGNQPQHF
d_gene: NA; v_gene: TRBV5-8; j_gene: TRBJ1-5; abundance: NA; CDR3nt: TGTGCCAGCAGCCCCGAGAGTTGGGGCCGGTCAAATGGGAAATCGCCCCAGCATTTT; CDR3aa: CASSPESWGRSNGKSPQHF
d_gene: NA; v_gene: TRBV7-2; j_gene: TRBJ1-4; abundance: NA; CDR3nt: TGTGCCAGCAGCTCTCCGACGGGTAATCAAGGAAAACTGTTTTTT; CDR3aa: CASSSPTGNQGKLFF
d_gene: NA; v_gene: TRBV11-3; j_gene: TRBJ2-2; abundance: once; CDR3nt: TGTGCCAGCAGCCCGGGTACCGGGGAGCTGTTTTTT; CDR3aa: CASSPGTGELFF
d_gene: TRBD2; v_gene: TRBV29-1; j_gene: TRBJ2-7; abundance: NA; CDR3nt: TGCAGCGTTGACTCTAGCGGCTACGAGCAGTACTTC; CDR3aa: CSVDSSGYEQYF
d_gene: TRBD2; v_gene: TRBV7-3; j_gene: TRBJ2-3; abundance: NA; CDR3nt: TGTGCCAGCAGCTTAACTCAGACTAGCGGGAGCCGTGATACGCAGTATTTT; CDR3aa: CASSLTQTSGSRDTQYF
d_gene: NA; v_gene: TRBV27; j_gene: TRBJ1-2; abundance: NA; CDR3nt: TGTGCCAGCAGTTTATCGATAGGGAACTATGGCTACACCTTC; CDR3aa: CASSLSIGNYGYTF
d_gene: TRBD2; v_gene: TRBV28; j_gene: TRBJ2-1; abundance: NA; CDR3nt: TGTGCCAGCAGTCCGGGGGGACTACTCTACAATGAGCAGTTCTTC; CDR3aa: CASSPGGLLYNEQFF
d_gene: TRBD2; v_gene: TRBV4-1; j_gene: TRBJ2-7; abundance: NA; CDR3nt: TGCGCCAGCAGCCAGCTAGCGGGAGGGCCCTACGAGCAGTACTTC; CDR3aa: CASSQLAGGPYEQYF
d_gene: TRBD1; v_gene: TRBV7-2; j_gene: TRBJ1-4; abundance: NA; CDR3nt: TGTGCCAGCAGCTTAACCCCCGGACAGGGCGGTGAAAAACTGTTTTTT; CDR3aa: CASSLTPGQGGEKLFF
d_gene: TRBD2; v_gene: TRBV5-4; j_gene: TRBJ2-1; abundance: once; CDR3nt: TGTGCCAGCGCTACAGGAGCGGGGGCCTACAATGAGCAGTTCTTC; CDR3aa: CASATGAGAYNEQFF
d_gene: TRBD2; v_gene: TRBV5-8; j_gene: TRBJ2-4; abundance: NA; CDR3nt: TGTGCCAGCAGCCGGACTAGCGGGAGTATAATGGCCAAAAACATTCAGTACTTC; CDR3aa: CASSRTSGSIMAKNIQYF